One T cell receptor beta chain is described in this entry. Antigen: not known. This specimen comes from a study of T-cell reconstitution after alpha-beta-depleted transplantation in children. Whole-study findings and limits: Certain patients had high TCRbeta diversity at day 60, and it came from recipient T cells and thymic progenitors that survived.

Unique molecular identifiers were used in preparing the TCRbeta library. TCRdb re-called the PCR reads with MiXCR, one entry per CDR3 protein. The repertoire consists of fewer than 750,000 distinct CDR3 sequences, with 27% occurring once and the leading ten covering 30% to 40%. Germline values: CDR1 ENHRY, CDR2 SYGVKD. V lost 7 bases and J 6 bases, leaving 13 bases between the germline ends. The CDR3 covers 12 residues. This material consisted of PBMCs, taken before TCRalphabeta/CD19-depleted stem cell transplant. The sequence derives from a boy under three years old with Wiskott-Aldrich syndrome, due to receive a stem cell transplant. The V call is TRBV10-3, the J call TRBJ2-7, with D possibly TRBD2 on 7 matching bases. For the CDR3, the DNA is TGTGCCATCAAGGGAAGGGGGGGCGAGCAGTACTTC. Amino acids: CAIKGRGGEQYF.